Following are 17 T cell receptor beta chains from one sample sequenced in a study of shared clonotypes between healthy human individuals. The data were produced by immunoSEQ multiplex PCR, yet TCRdb's version contains in-frame clones alone and is incomplete. This table has 2 million to 3 million clones, approximately 94% appearing once. The sequenced material came from naive CD4+ T cells from PBMCs. Subset noted: CD45RA+ positively selected. The receptors here all came from a man aged 18 to 29 in good health. Some clones in this sample may be carry-over from other donors' samples.

The CDR3 is CASSQDRLAGAYNEQFF. The CDR3 DNA reads as TGTGCCAGCAGCCAAGATAGACTAGCGGGAGCCTACAATGAGCAGTTCTTC. This rearrangement joins TRBV14 to TRBJ2-1; 12 nucleotides align to TRBD2. The CDR3 has 17 amino acids. The V gene's germline CDR1 is SGHDN and CDR2 FVKESK. V lost 0 bases and J lost 2; bases outside the gene matches: 2.

V is TRBV30 and J is TRBJ1-1; D possibly corresponds to TRBD1 (6 bases). Germline V gene sequence: CDR1 GTSNPN, CDR2 SVGIG (reference sequence). The CDR3 extends over 14 amino acids. Trimming left V 3 bases short and J 9 bases short, with 20 bases between. The CDR3 coding sequence is TGTGCCTGGAGCCGCGGAGCTGACAGGAACAAAGCTTTCTTT. Protein: CAWSRGADRNKAFF.

This clone occurred once. This chain uses TRBV2 with TRBJ2-5; 7 nucleotides align to TRBD2. The CDR3 extends over 12 amino acids. V was pared by 8 bases and J by 4 bases, with 4 bases of the junction left unmatched. Germline lookup yields CDR1 SNHLY and CDR2 FYNNEI. CDR3 sequence: CASRAGSETQYF. The DNA of the CDR3 is TGTGCCAGCCGAGCGGGATCAGAGACCCAGTACTTC. Complete variable domain (other parts from reference TRBV2 and TRBJ2-5): EPEVTQTPSHQVTQMGQEVILRCVPISNHLYFYWYRQILGQKVEFLVSFYNNEISEKSEIFDDQFSVERPDGSNFTLKIRSTKLEDSAMYFCASRAGSETQYFGPGTRLLVL.

Points on this clone: This specimen includes other DNA sequences encoding the same CDR3. V is TRBV28 and J is TRBJ1-1; D is unresolved. CDR1 is MDHEN and CDR2 is SYDVKM in the germline V gene. This CDR3 has 13 residues. Trimming pared 2 bases from V and 1 base from J, leaving 5 bases between. The chain's CDR3 is CASSLPGNTEAFF. The CDR3, as DNA: TGTGCCAGCAGTTTACCAGGGAACACTGAAGCTTTCTTT.

Points on this clone: The same CDR3 is also encoded by other DNA sequences in this sample. This sequence joins TRBV30 and TRBJ2-5, with 10 bases identical to TRBD1. Trimming at V came to 1 base and at J to 4 bases, leaving 0 bases not matched to a gene. This CDR3 has 13 amino acids. CDR1 and CDR2 from the germline V gene are GTSNPN and SVGIG (reference sequence). The CDR3 region has the DNA TGTGCCTGGAGTGGGGACAGGGGAGAGACCCAGTACTTC. Translated, it gives CAWSGDRGETQYF.

J is TRBJ2-1 and V is TRBV20-1; the D is unclear. The CDR3 totals 8 residues. Trimming took off 5 bases at V and 8 bases at J, with 1 base between the two ends. Germline V gene lookup returns CDR1 DFQATT and CDR2 SNEGSKA (reference sequence). CDR3 sequence (DNA): TGCAGTGCTTATGAGCAGTTCTTC. Protein product: CSAYEQFF.

The V call is TRBV7-8, the J call TRBJ1-6, with 11 nucleotides matching TRBD1. CDR1 and CDR2 (germline): SGHVS, FQNEAQ. With V trimmed by 5 bases and J by 9 bases, 3 bases remained unmatched. The CDR3 is 14 residues long. CDR3 region: CASSRTGGFSPLHF. As DNA, the CDR3 is TGTGCCAGCAGCCGGACAGGGGGCTTTTCACCCCTCCACTTT.

This clone has only one observation. This chain connects TRBV18 to TRBJ2-7, with 9 bases identical to TRBD1. This CDR3 spans 14 amino acids. Germline CDR1 KGHSH, CDR2 LQKENI. The trim removed 4 bases at V and 6 bases at J, leaving 7 bases unmatched. CDR3 sequence (DNA): TGTGCCAGCTCACTACAGGGGGCGCTCATCGAGCAGTACTTC. It specifies CASSLQGALIEQYF.

The chain couples TRBV29-1 to TRBJ2-7; D gene uncertain. The V end lost 5 bases, the J end lost 4 bases, and 18 bases lay between the germline ends. The CDR3 length is 14 residues. CDR1 is SQVTM and CDR2 is ANQGSEA in the germline V gene. Here the CDR3 DNA reads TGCAGCGTTTGGGGTGCGGACCTAACATACGAGCAGTACTTC. It yields the protein CSVWGADLTYEQYF.

The chain uses TRBV2 and TRBJ1-2; D is undetermined. This CDR3 is 13 amino acids long. The germline V gene has CDR1 SNHLY and CDR2 FYNNEI. CDR3: CAETERILGGYTF. In DNA form, the CDR3 reads TGTGCTGAGACGGAACGGATCCTAGGGGGCTACACCTTC. The full variable domain, completed using reference TRBV2 and TRBJ1-2, is EPEVTQTPSHQVTQMGQEVILRCVPISNHLYFYWYRQILGQKVEFLVSFYNNEISEKSEIFDDQFSVERPDGSNFTLKIRSTKLEDSAMYFCAETERILGGYTFGSGTRLTVV.

Concerning this clone itself: Distinct nucleotide sequences in the sample also encode this CDR3. The chain has TRBV5-1 and TRBJ2-6; D is uncertain. The CDR3 is 14 residues long. Germline V lookup: CDR1 SGHRS, CDR2 YFSETQ. V was pared by 0 bases and J by 4 bases, with 5 bases between. DNA of the CDR3: TGCGCCAGCAGCTTGGTCACCGGGGCCAACGTCCTGACTTTC. Residues: CASSLVTGANVLTF.

J is TRBJ2-7 and V is TRBV28; D is uncertain. The CDR3 totals 15 residues. In germline, CDR1 is MDHEN, CDR2 SYDVKM. V was clipped by 4 bases and J by 2 bases, with 15 bases between them. CDR3 coding DNA: TGTGCCAGCAGTTCCTCGGTCTTTGGGGCCTACGAGCAGTACTTC. Translation gives CASSSSVFGAYEQYF. Variable domain in full (rest from reference TRBV28 and TRBJ2-7): DVKVTQSSRYLVKRTGEKVFLECVQDMDHENMFWYRQDPGLGLRLIYFSYDVKMKEKGDIPEGYSVSREKKERFSLILESASTNQTSMYLCASSSSVFGAYEQYFGPGTRLTVT.

This clone was detected a few times. V usage is TRBV2 and J usage is TRBJ1-5; D is ambiguous. From germline, CDR1 is SNHLY and CDR2 FYNNEI. Between the trimmed V and J ends, which lost 0 bases and 6 bases, there was a span of 9 bases. This CDR3 spans 14 amino acids. The CDR3 spells CASSEATGSQPQHF. In DNA, the CDR3 is TGTGCCAGCAGTGAAGCCACGGGGTCTCAGCCCCAGCATTTT.

This clone was detected only once. V gene TRBV9 combines with J gene TRBJ2-2; the D is unclear. Trimming took off 0 bases at V and 4 bases at J, with 13 bases between the two ends. The CDR3 contains 16 residues. CDR1 is SGDLS, CDR2 YYNGEE, per germline. CDR3 nucleotide sequence: TGTGCCAGCAGCGTAGGGGTTTCAGCGACCACCGGGGAGCTGTTTTTT. Translation gives CASSVGVSATTGELFF.

The rearrangement uses TRBV5-1 and TRBJ1-2; 10 positions match TRBD1. With V trimmed by 1 base and J by 9 bases, 9 bases remained unmatched. The CDR3 has 15 amino acids. Germline CDR1 reads SGHRS; CDR2 reads YFSETQ. CDR3 nucleotides: TGCGCCAGCAGCTTGAGAGACAGGGGGCGCGGAAGCTACACCTTC. Its translation is CASSLRDRGRGSYTF.

About this clone itself: No conserved phenylalanine or tryptophan is present at the end of the CDR3, so a read error is the likely explanation. The limits of the CDR3 on the DNA are not certain, so only TCRdb's listed CDR3 is given. The rearrangement uses TRBV7-9 and TRBJ1-3; the tabulated D call, TRBD1, remains unverified against the DNA. Including both end residues, the CDR3 is 13 amino acids long. CDR1 is SEHNR and CDR2 is FQNEAQ in the germline V gene (reference sequence). CDR3 in amino acids: CASSLAPAESGGL.

J is TRBJ2-7 and V is TRBV6-5; TRBD1 is a possible D gene (6 bases). The CDR3 is 14 amino acids. Germline assignment: CDR1 MNHEY and CDR2 SVGAGI. V lost 6 bases and J 6 bases, leaving 18 bases between the germline ends. The CDR3 DNA follows: TGTGCCAGCAGCCCTGCTAGGGGGATCGTCGAGCAGTACTTC. This encodes CASSPARGIVEQYF.